This T cell receptor (beta chain) was captured in a study of T cell changes during pregnancy in multiple sclerosis. Profiled with immunoSEQ multiplex PCR; TCRdb holds only in-frame clones, not every one. The data contain some 99,000 clones, approximately 93% of them singletons. The input for sequencing was peripheral blood, taken after pregnancy. The clonotype originates from a female donor with multiple sclerosis, enrolled in a pregnancy study.

CDR3: CASSTAGQGIGGETGELFF. The CDR3 DNA sequence: TGCGCCAGCAGTACGGCGGGACAGGGGATTGGGGGAGAGACCGGGGAGCTGTTTTTT. The chain has TRBV23-1 and TRBJ2-2; TRBD1 matches 10 bases. TRBV23-1 belongs to the ORF category, with a function that is uncertain. CDR3 length: 19 amino acids. The junction had 17 bases not matched to a gene; V was cut back by 5 bases and J by 5 bases.